This section outlines one TCR beta chain sequence together with its context. This specimen comes from a study of blood T cell repertoires in COVID-19. Study-level information: The United States, Italy and Spain were the sources of the acute and convalescent COVID-19 samples. Nucleic acid was either cDNA or gDNA, and it came from T cells, B-cell-depleted T cells, or PBMCs.

The CDR3 runs 15 residues. Germline-derived CDR1 and CDR2 are SGHDN and FVKESK. V lost 3 bases and J lost 2; bases outside the gene matches: 7. In the source study's methods: Nucleated cell number was recorded as an estimate derived from reference gene primer amplification. Here immunoSEQ multiplex PCR was the method, and the copy in TCRdb shows in-frame clones only, minus some. The V and J calls and clone size were taken over from that table, and D and trimming were inferred from the DNA. This table has about 160,000 clones, approximately 80% appearing once. This receptor was identified in a human donor in a cohort sampled during active COVID-19. The sample taken for sequencing was peripheral blood. The rearrangement links TRBV14 to TRBJ2-7, with 7 bases identical to TRBD1. The CDR3: CASSQATDRAYEQYF. In DNA, the CDR3 is TGTGCCAGCAGCCAGGCTACCGACAGGGCCTACGAGCAGTACTTC.